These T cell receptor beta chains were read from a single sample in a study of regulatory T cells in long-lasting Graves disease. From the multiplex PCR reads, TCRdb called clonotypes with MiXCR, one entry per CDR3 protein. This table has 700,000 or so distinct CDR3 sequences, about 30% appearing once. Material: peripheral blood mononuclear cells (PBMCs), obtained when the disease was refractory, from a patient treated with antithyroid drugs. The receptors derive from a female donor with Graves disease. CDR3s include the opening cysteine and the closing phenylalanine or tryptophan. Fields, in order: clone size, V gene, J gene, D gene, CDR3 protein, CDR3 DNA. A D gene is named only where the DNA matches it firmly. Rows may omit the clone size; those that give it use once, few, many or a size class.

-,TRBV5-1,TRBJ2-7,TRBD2,CASSPHSGSSYEQYF,TGCGCCAGCAGTCCCCATAGCGGGAGCTCCTACGAGCAGTACTTC
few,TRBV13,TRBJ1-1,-,CALLEGLSTEAFF,TGTGCCCTACTTGAGGGTTTGTCGACTGAAGCTTTCTTT
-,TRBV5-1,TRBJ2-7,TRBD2,CASSLTSGSLGEQYF,TGCGCCAGCAGCCTAACTAGCGGGAGTCTTGGCGAGCAGTACTTC
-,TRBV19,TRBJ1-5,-,CASSYRGSSTDAYVQHF,TGTGCCAGTAGTTATCGGGGCTCTTCCACCGATGCCTACGTCCAGCATTTT
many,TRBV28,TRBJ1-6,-,CASSLSISSYNSPLHF,TGTGCCAGCAGTTTAAGTATAAGCTCCTATAATTCACCCCTCCACTTT
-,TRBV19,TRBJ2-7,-,CASSPDTSTYYEQYF,TGTGCCAGTAGCCCGGACACCTCTACATACTACGAGCAGTACTTC
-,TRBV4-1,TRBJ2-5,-,CASSQVQGPGETQYF,TGCGCCAGCAGCCAAGTCCAGGGCCCCGGAGAGACCCAGTACTTC
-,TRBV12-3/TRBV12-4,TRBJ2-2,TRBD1,CASSPNRGPTNTGELFF,TGTGCCAGCAGTCCTAACAGGGGTCCAACGAACACCGGGGAGCTGTTTTTT
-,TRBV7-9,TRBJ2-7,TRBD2,CASSSPRLAGSEQYF,TGTGCCAGCAGCTCCCCACGACTAGCGGGATCCGAGCAGTACTTC
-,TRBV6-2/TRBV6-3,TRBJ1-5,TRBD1,CASSYSGGDSNQPQHF,TGTGCCAGCAGTTACTCAGGGGGCGATAGCAATCAGCCCCAGCATTTT
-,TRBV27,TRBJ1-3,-,CASSAQGIRGNTIYF,TGTGCCAGCAGCGCACAGGGTATTAGAGGAAACACCATATATTTT
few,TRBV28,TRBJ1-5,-,CATFPRTVGNQPQHF,TGTGCCACTTTCCCCAGGACAGTGGGCAATCAGCCCCAGCATTTT
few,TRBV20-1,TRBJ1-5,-,CSARGRFQPQHF,TGCAGTGCTAGAGGAAGGTTTCAGCCCCAGCATTTT
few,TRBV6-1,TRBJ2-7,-,CASSPRGADEQYF,TGTGCCAGCAGTCCCAGGGGAGCCGACGAGCAGTACTTC
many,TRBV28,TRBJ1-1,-,CASSLGVNTEAFF,TGTGCCAGCAGCTTAGGGGTGAACACTGAAGCTTTCTTT
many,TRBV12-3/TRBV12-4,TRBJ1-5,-,CASSSVNRGNQPQHF,TGTGCCAGCAGTTCCGTGAACCGGGGGAATCAGCCCCAGCATTTT
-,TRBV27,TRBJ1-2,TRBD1,CASSLSGTGFGYTF,TGTGCCAGCAGTTTATCCGGGACAGGGTTTGGCTACACCTTC
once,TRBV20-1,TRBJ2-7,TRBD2,CSARGGLAGSYEQYF,TGCAGTGCTAGAGGGGGACTAGCGGGTTCCTACGAGCAGTACTTC
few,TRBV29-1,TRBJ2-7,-,CSVNSDRVSYEQYF,TGCAGCGTCAATAGCGATAGGGTCTCCTACGAGCAGTACTTC
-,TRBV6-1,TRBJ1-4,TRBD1,CASRGQGWTEKLFF,TGTGCCAGCAGGGGACAGGGGTGGACGGAAAAACTGTTTTTT
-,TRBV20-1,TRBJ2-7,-,CSARGQGLREQYF,TGCAGTGCTAGAGGGCAGGGACTTCGCGAGCAGTACTTC